Listed below are T cell receptor beta chains from one sample, sequenced in a study of PD-1 blockade in classical Hodgkin lymphoma. Only in-frame clones appear in the TCRdb table, and some are missing; sequencing was by immunoSEQ multiplex PCR. The data contain 14,000 or so clones, just under 80% of them singletons. Source: peripheral blood mononuclear cells (PBMCs), taken before the second cycle of nivolumab. The source is a human donor with classical Hodgkin lymphoma. Both conserved end residues are part of each CDR3. The D gene is left open where the match is weak. Rows may omit the clone size; those that give it use once, few, many or a size class.

clone size: -; J gene: TRBJ2-7; V gene: TRBV10-3; D gene: -; CDR3 DNA: TGTGCCATCAGTATGAATGCCTACGAGCAGTACTTC; CDR3 protein: CAISMNAYEQYF
clone size: -; J gene: TRBJ2-5; V gene: TRBV5-1; D gene: TRBD2; CDR3 DNA: TGCGCCAGCAGCGAGGGACTAGCGGGAGAGACCCAGTACTTC; CDR3 protein: CASSEGLAGETQYF
clone size: -; J gene: TRBJ1-1; V gene: TRBV7-6; D gene: TRBD1; CDR3 DNA: TGTGCCAGCAGCCCGGGACAGGTTATCGAATGGGAAGGCACTGAAGCTTTCTTT; CDR3 protein: CASSPGQVIEWEGTEAFF
clone size: -; J gene: TRBJ2-2; V gene: TRBV7-9; D gene: -; CDR3 DNA: TGTGCCAGCAGCTTCGGGATGAACACCGGGGAGCTGTTTTTT; CDR3 protein: CASSFGMNTGELFF
clone size: -; J gene: TRBJ1-5; V gene: TRBV7-2; D gene: -; CDR3 DNA: TGTGCCAGCAGCTTATTCCCCCGGGGAGGCAGTAGCAATCAGCCCCAGCATTTT; CDR3 protein: CASSLFPRGGSSNQPQHF
clone size: -; J gene: TRBJ1-1; V gene: TRBV5-1; D gene: -; CDR3 DNA: TGCGCCAGCAGCCCCGGACACTTGAACCGGAACGCTGAAGCTTTCTTT; CDR3 protein: CASSPGHLNRNAEAFF
clone size: once; J gene: TRBJ2-5; V gene: TRBV7-3; D gene: TRBD2; CDR3 DNA: TGTGCCAGCAGCCCGGGACTACAAGAGACCCAGTACTTC; CDR3 protein: CASSPGLQETQYF
clone size: -; J gene: TRBJ2-3; V gene: TRBV7-9; D gene: -; CDR3 DNA: TGTGCCAGCAGCTTAGGCAGACTACAGAGCACAGATACGCAGTATTTT; CDR3 protein: CASSLGRLQSTDTQYF
clone size: -; J gene: TRBJ2-3; V gene: TRBV11-2; D gene: -; CDR3 DNA: TGTGCCAGCAGCTGGGGACATTCGACTAGCACAGATACGCAGTATTTT; CDR3 protein: CASSWGHSTSTDTQYF
clone size: -; J gene: TRBJ2-4; V gene: TRBV28; D gene: TRBD1; CDR3 DNA: TGTGCCAGCAGTTTACGAGGGGGCGGAGGAGCCAAAAACATTCAGTACTTC; CDR3 protein: CASSLRGGGGAKNIQYF
clone size: -; J gene: TRBJ1-4; V gene: TRBV9; D gene: -; CDR3 DNA: TGTGCCAGCAGCTTTAGGGGAACCGGGACCGATGAAAAACTGTTTTTT; CDR3 protein: CASSFRGTGTDEKLFF
clone size: -; J gene: TRBJ2-3; V gene: TRBV19; D gene: -; CDR3 DNA: TGTGCCAGTAGTGCCCTGGGGGGCTTGGGAACAGATACGCAGTATTTT; CDR3 protein: CASSALGGLGTDTQYF
clone size: medium-sized; J gene: TRBJ2-7; V gene: TRBV6-5; D gene: TRBD2; CDR3 DNA: TGTGCCAGCTCTCCGTGGGGGGGGTACGAGCAGTACTTC; CDR3 protein: CASSPWGGYEQYF
clone size: -; J gene: TRBJ2-1; V gene: TRBV5-1; D gene: -; CDR3 DNA: TGCGCCAGCAGCTTGGGGGTGTTCAGGAACAATGAGCAGTTCTTC; CDR3 protein: CASSLGVFRNNEQFF
clone size: few; J gene: TRBJ2-7; V gene: TRBV7-9; D gene: -; CDR3 DNA: TGTGCCAGCAGCTCCTCCTGGGGGGTTTTAGCTTTGTACGAGCAGTACTTC; CDR3 protein: CASSSSWGVLALYEQYF
clone size: -; J gene: TRBJ2-1; V gene: TRBV27; D gene: TRBD2; CDR3 DNA: TGTGCCAGCACTACAACTAGCGCAAACTACAATGAGCAGTTCTTC; CDR3 protein: CASTTTSANYNEQFF
clone size: once; J gene: TRBJ1-6; V gene: TRBV7-2; D gene: -; CDR3 DNA: TGTGCCAGCAATCCAGTCGGCAGCTCCTATAATTCACCCCTCCACTTT; CDR3 protein: CASNPVGSSYNSPLHF
clone size: -; J gene: TRBJ2-7; V gene: TRBV27; D gene: TRBD2; CDR3 DNA: TGTGCCAGCAGGACTAGCGGGGCCTACGAGCAGTACTTC; CDR3 protein: CASRTSGAYEQYF
clone size: once; J gene: TRBJ1-3; V gene: TRBV28; D gene: TRBD1; CDR3 DNA: TGTGCCAGCAGTTTAGAACAGGGGGCTGGAAACACCATATATTTT; CDR3 protein: CASSLEQGAGNTIYF
clone size: few; J gene: TRBJ2-1; V gene: TRBV5-1; D gene: -; CDR3 DNA: TGCGCCAGCAGCTTCATCCGTGGACCCCACAATGAGCAGTTCTTC; CDR3 protein: CASSFIRGPHNEQFF
clone size: -; J gene: TRBJ2-2; V gene: TRBV7-2; D gene: -; CDR3 DNA: TGTGCCAGCAGCCCTTCAATTCAACTGTTTTTT; CDR3 protein: CASSPSIQLFF
clone size: few; J gene: TRBJ2-1; V gene: TRBV13; D gene: TRBD2; CDR3 DNA: TGTGCCAGCAGCTTAGGACGGGGGGGGTACAATGAGCAGTTCTTC; CDR3 protein: CASSLGRGGYNEQFF